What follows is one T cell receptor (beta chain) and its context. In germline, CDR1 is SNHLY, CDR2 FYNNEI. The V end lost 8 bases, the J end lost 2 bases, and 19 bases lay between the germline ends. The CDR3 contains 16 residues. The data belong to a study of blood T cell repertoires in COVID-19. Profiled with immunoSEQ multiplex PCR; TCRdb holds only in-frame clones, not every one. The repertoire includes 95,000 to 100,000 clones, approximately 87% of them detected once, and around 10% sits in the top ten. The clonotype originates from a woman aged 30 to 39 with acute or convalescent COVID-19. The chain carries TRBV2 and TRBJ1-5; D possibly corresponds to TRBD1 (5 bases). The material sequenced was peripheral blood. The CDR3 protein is CASRTGGNSGNQPQHF. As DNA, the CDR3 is TGTGCCAGCCGCACCGGGGGGAATTCGGGCAATCAGCCCCAGCATTTT.